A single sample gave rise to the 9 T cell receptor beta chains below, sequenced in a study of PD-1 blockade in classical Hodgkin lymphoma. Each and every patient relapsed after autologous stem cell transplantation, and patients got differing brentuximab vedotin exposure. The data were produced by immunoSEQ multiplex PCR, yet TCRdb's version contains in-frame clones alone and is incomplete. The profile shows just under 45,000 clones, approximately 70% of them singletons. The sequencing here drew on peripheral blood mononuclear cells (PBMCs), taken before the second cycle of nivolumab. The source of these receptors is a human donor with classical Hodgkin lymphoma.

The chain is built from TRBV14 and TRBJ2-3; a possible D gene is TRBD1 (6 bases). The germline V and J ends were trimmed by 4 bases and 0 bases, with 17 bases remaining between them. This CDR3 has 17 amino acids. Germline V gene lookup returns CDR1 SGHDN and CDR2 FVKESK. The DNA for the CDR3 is TGTGCCAGCAGCCTTTGGATTGGGGGCTCTAGCACAGATACGCAGTATTTT. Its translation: CASSLWIGGSSTDTQYF.

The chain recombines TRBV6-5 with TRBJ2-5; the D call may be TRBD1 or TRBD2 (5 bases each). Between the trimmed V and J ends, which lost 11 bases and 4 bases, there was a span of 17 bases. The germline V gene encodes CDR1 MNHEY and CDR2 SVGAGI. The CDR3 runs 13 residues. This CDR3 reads CAGAITRGETQYF. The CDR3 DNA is TGTGCCGGGGCGATAACTAGAGGAGAGACCCAGTACTTC.

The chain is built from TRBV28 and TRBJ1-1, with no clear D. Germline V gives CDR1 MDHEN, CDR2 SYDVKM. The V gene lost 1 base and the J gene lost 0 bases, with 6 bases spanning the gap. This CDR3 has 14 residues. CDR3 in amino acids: CASSLSPLNTEAFF. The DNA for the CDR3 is TGTGCCAGCAGTTTATCACCGCTGAACACTGAAGCTTTCTTT.

CDR3 sequence (DNA): TGTGCCAGCACATCGCGACTAGCGGGGGGGCTTACCGGGGAGCTGTTTTTT. Protein product: CASTSRLAGGLTGELFF. V is TRBV27 and J is TRBJ2-2; 14 bases map to TRBD2. The CDR3 length is 17 residues. Germline V gene lookup returns CDR1 MNHEY and CDR2 SMNVEV (reference sequence). V was clipped by 7 bases and J by 5 bases; unmatched bases: 9.

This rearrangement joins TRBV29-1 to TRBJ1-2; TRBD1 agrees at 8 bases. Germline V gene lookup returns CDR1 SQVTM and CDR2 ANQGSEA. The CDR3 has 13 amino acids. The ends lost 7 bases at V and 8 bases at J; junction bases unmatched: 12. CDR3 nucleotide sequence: TGCAGCGCTTCCTCCTCAGGGGGCGCGGGCTACACCTTC. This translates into CSASSSGGAGYTF.

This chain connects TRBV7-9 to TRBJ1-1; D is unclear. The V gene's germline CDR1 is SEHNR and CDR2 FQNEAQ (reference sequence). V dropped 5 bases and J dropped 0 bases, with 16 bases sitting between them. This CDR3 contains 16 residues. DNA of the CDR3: TGTGCCAGCAGCCCGATCTTTTTTCCCTTGAACACTGAAGCTTTCTTT. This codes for CASSPIFFPLNTEAFF. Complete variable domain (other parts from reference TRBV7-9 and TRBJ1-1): DTGVSQNPRHKITKRGQNVTFRCDPISEHNRLYWYRQTLGQGPEFLTYFQNEAQLEKSRLLSDRFSAERPKGSFSTLEIQRTEQGDSAMYLCASSPIFFPLNTEAFFGQGTRLTVV.

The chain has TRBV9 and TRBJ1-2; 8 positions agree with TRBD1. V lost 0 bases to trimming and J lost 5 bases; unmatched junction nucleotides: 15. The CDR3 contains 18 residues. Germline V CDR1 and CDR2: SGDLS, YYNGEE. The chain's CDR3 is CASSVGGQGAPILYGYTF. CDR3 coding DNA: TGTGCCAGCAGCGTAGGGGGGCAGGGGGCGCCGATCCTTTATGGCTACACCTTC.

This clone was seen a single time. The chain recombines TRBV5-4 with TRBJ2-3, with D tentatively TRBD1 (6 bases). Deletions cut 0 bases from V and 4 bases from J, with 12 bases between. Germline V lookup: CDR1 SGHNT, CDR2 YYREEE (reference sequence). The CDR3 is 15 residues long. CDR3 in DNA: TGTGCCAGCAGCTTGGTTGGTCAGGGGCCAGATACGCAGTATTTT. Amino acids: CASSLVGQGPDTQYF.

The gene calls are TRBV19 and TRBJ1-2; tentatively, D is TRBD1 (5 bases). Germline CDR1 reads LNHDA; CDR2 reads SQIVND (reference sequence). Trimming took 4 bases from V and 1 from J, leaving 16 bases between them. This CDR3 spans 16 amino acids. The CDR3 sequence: CASSSGAMPFNYGYTF. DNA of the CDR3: TGTGCCAGTAGTAGTGGGGCTATGCCCTTTAACTATGGCTACACCTTC.